The 30 T cell receptor beta chains presented below share a single source sample, sequenced in a study of blood T cell repertoires in COVID-19. TCRdb's copy holds only in-frame clones and misses some; the assay was immunoSEQ multiplex PCR. Of 150,000 to 250,000 clones listed, about 76% are singletons. Sequencing input: peripheral blood. Source of these receptors: a woman aged 40 to 49 with COVID-19, enrolled during active disease.

The table lists this clone with a few counts. The rearrangement joins TRBV4-1 to TRBJ1-5; 7 bases align to TRBD1. Germline lookup yields CDR1 MGHRA and CDR2 YSYEKL. V dropped 1 base and J dropped 2; count of bases not matched to a gene: 5. The CDR3 covers 16 residues. Written as DNA, the CDR3 is TGCGCCAGCAGCCAAGGACAGGGTGGCGGCAATCAGCCCCAGCATTTT. Protein: CASSQGQGGGNQPQHF.

The chain carries TRBV7-2 and TRBJ1-4, with 8 bases matching TRBD1. V dropped 4 bases and J dropped 6; count of bases not matched to a gene: 7. This CDR3 region has 15 residues. Germline V CDR1 and CDR2: SGHTA, FQGNSA. The CDR3 region is CASSYLGGQDEKLFF. The CDR3 region has the DNA TGTGCCAGCAGCTACCTGGGGGGACAGGATGAAAAACTGTTTTTT.

This clone was counted only a few times. V usage is TRBV19 and J usage is TRBJ2-3; a possible D gene is TRBD2 (5 bases). The CDR3 has 14 amino acids. Trimming cost V 5 bases and J 2 bases, with 11 bases left between them. CDR1 is LNHDA and CDR2 is SQIVND in the germline V gene (reference sequence). The CDR3 DNA is TGTGCCAGTAGTCGAAGCGGCCTCACAGATACGCAGTATTTT. This sequence encodes CASSRSGLTDTQYF.

This clone appeared a single time. V usage is TRBV3-1 (or the pseudogene TRBV3-2) and J usage is TRBJ2-1, with 9 bases lining up with TRBD2. The CDR3 has 16 amino acids. Germline CDR1 reads LGHDT; CDR2 reads YNNKEL (reference sequence). Germline trimming cut 3 bases from V and 2 bases from J; bases unmatched to any gene: 5. For the CDR3, the DNA is TGTGCCAGCAGCCAGGGGGCTAGCGGGACCTACAATGAGCAGTTCTTC. This gives the protein CASSQGASGTYNEQFF.

This chain joins TRBV3-1 (or the pseudogene TRBV3-2) and TRBJ2-1; 8 nucleotides agree with TRBD2. Trimming at V came to 0 bases and at J to 1 base, leaving 5 bases not matched to a gene. From germline, CDR1 is LGHDT and CDR2 YNNKEL (reference sequence). The CDR3 covers 17 residues. The CDR3 spells CASSQDVSGVSYNEQFF. The DNA for the CDR3 is TGTGCCAGCAGCCAAGACGTTAGCGGGGTTTCCTACAATGAGCAGTTCTTC.

V usage is TRBV3-1 (or the pseudogene TRBV3-2) and J usage is TRBJ1-6, with a possible D match to TRBD1 (5 bases). Per the germline V gene, CDR1 is LGHDT and CDR2 is YNNKEL (reference sequence). The V and J ends lost 4 bases and 10 bases respectively, with 5 bases between them. The CDR3 runs to 11 residues. In DNA form, the CDR3 reads TGTGCCAGCAGCCGGGGCTCACCCCTCCACTTT. Protein sequence: CASSRGSPLHF.

The chain is built from TRBV11-2 and TRBJ2-3; 8 nucleotides line up with TRBD2. This CDR3 region has 15 residues. The V gene end was trimmed by 3 bases and the J gene end by 7 bases; junction bases not matched to a gene: 9. Germline CDR1 and CDR2: SGHAT and FQNNGV. The CDR3 reads CASSLLGSGINTQYF. The CDR3 DNA is TGTGCCAGCAGCTTGCTTGGTAGCGGGATAAATACGCAGTATTTT.

This sequence joins TRBV5-5 and TRBJ2-1; weak D call: TRBD1 (5 bases). Trimming stripped 0 bases from V and 2 bases from J, with 12 bases between. The CDR3 is 16 residues long. Per the germline V gene, CDR1 is SGHKS and CDR2 is YYEKEE (reference sequence). The CDR3 loop reads CASSLDQGSTYNEQFF. CDR3 DNA: TGTGCCAGCAGCTTGGATCAGGGCAGCACCTACAATGAGCAGTTCTTC.

This clone is a singleton in its sample. The chain joins TRBV3-1 (or the pseudogene TRBV3-2) to TRBJ1-2, with D possibly matching TRBD1 (5 bases). Germline CDR1 LGHDT, CDR2 YNNKEL (reference sequence). The CDR3 has 14 amino acids. Between the trimmed V and J ends, which lost 4 bases and 8 bases, there was a span of 17 bases. The CDR3 protein is CASSPPLGERGYTF. The CDR3 bases are TGTGCCAGCAGCCCGCCCCTAGGGGAAAGGGGCTACACCTTC.

This chain connects TRBV5-4 to TRBJ2-7; 10 bases are shared with TRBD2. The CDR3 totals 16 residues. Germline trimming cut 4 bases from V and 6 bases from J; bases unmatched to any gene: 13. The germline CDR1 and CDR2 sequences are SGHNT and YYREEE (reference sequence). The CDR3 nucleotides are TGTGCCAGCAGCACTGGACTAGCGGTATTAGCGGGCGAGCAGTACTTC. Residues: CASSTGLAVLAGEQYF.

The chain uses TRBV18 and TRBJ2-1; D might be TRBD2 (6 bases). Between the trimmed V and J ends, which lost 2 bases and 8 bases, there was a span of 16 bases. This CDR3 has 15 amino acids. The germline gives CDR1 KGHSH, CDR2 LQKENI. The CDR3 here is CASSPIRGDRDEQFF. CDR3 coding DNA: TGTGCCAGCTCACCAATCCGCGGGGATCGGGATGAGCAGTTCTTC. The complete variable domain, with remaining parts taken from reference TRBV18 and TRBJ2-1, reads NAGVMQNPRHLVRRRGQEARLRCSPMKGHSHVYWYRQLPEEGLKFMVYLQKENIIDESGMPKERFSAEFPKEGPSILRIQQVVRGDSAAYFCASSPIRGDRDEQFFGPGTRLTVL.

The chain has TRBV5-5 and TRBJ1-4; 9 nucleotides align to TRBD1. This CDR3 is built from 14 residues. Per germline, CDR1 SGHKS and CDR2 YYEKEE (reference sequence). V was clipped by 3 bases and J by 8 bases; unmatched bases: 5. CDR3 amino acids: CASSWGQGREKLFF. The CDR3 region has the DNA TGTGCCAGCAGCTGGGGACAGGGCAGGGAAAAACTGTTTTTT. Variable domain in full (rest from reference TRBV5-5 and TRBJ1-4): DAGVTQSPTHLIKTRGQQVTLRCSPISGHKSVSWYQQVLGQGPQFIFQYYEKEERGRGNFPDRFSARQFPNYSSELNVNALLLGDSALYLCASSWGQGREKLFFGSGTQLSVL.

This sequence joins TRBV10-3 and TRBJ1-2, with TRBD1 as a possible D gene (6 bases). With 7 bases removed from V and 6 bases from J, the gap between germline ends came to 15 bases. This CDR3 region has 13 residues. Per germline, CDR1 ENHRY and CDR2 SYGVKD. CDR3 bases: TGTGCCATCAATGGCGGACCAGGGGATGGCTACACCTTC. This translates into CAINGGPGDGYTF.

CDR3 protein: CASSLAYGEAFF. CDR3 in DNA: TGTGCCAGCAGCTTAGCGTACGGGGAAGCTTTCTTT. The chain carries TRBV7-2 and TRBJ1-1; the D is unclear. Per germline, CDR1 SGHTA and CDR2 FQGNSA. Trimming shortened V by 0 bases and J by 8 bases, and 7 bases separated the two germline ends. This CDR3 contains 12 residues. Filled out from reference TRBV7-2 and TRBJ1-1, the complete variable domain reads GAGVSQSPSNKVTEKGKDVELRCDPISGHTALYWYRQSLGQGLEFLIYFQGNSAPDKSGLPSDRFSAERTGGSVSTLTIQRTQQEDSAVYLCASSLAYGEAFFGQGTRLTVV.

V and J are TRBV11-1 and TRBJ2-2; TRBD2 agrees at 10 bases. This CDR3 is 16 amino acids long. The V segment lost 4 bases and the J segment 5 bases; nucleotides outside the gene matches: 7. CDR1 is SGHAT, CDR2 FQDESV, per germline (reference sequence). The CDR3 reads CASSSLGLAVTGELFF. As DNA, the CDR3 is TGTGCCAGCAGCTCGCTAGGACTAGCGGTTACCGGGGAGCTGTTTTTT.

J is TRBJ2-5 and V is TRBV7-2; 9 nucleotides agree with TRBD1. V lost 3 bases to trimming and J lost 3 bases; unmatched junction nucleotides: 5. Per germline, CDR1 SGHTA and CDR2 FQGNSA. The CDR3 contains 15 residues. The chain's CDR3 is CASSFSGQGKETQYF. The CDR3 nucleotides are TGTGCCAGCAGCTTTTCGGGACAGGGTAAAGAGACCCAGTACTTC.

The V and J genes are TRBV2 and TRBJ1-5, with D perhaps matching TRBD1 (6 bases). Between the trimmed V and J ends, which lost 2 bases and 0 bases, there was a span of 14 bases. From germline, CDR1 is SNHLY and CDR2 FYNNEI. The CDR3 length is 17 residues. CDR3 loop: CASSELGTFFSNQPQHF. The CDR3 bases are TGTGCCAGCAGTGAACTGGGGACATTCTTTAGCAATCAGCCCCAGCATTTT.

This rearrangement joins TRBV21-1 to TRBJ2-7; the table's D call TRBD2 went unverified against the DNA. TRBV21-1 corresponds to a pseudogene. The CDR3 runs 18 residues. The CDR3 region has the DNA TGTGCCAGCAGCAAAACCCCCCTTGCGGGACTAGATACACACGAGCAGTACTTC. As protein: CASSKTPLAGLDTHEQYF.

This chain links TRBV10-3 with TRBJ2-7; D is possibly TRBD2 (5 bases). The germline CDR1 and CDR2 sequences are ENHRY and SYGVKD. The CDR3 is 15 residues long. The germline V and J ends were trimmed by 10 bases and 2 bases, with 21 bases remaining between them. CDR3 in amino acids: CATGTQAVPPYEQYF. The CDR3 region has the DNA TGTGCCACCGGAACACAAGCGGTCCCCCCCTACGAGCAGTACTTC.

The chain recombines TRBV7-3 with TRBJ2-2, with D possibly matching TRBD1 (6 bases). Trimming removed 8 bases at V and 3 bases at J, with 16 bases between. Per germline, CDR1 SGHTA and CDR2 FQGTGA. CDR3 length equals 15 residues. The CDR3 region is CASATQGGDTGELFF. The CDR3 nucleotides read TGTGCCAGCGCTACACAGGGTGGAGACACCGGGGAGCTGTTTTTT.

This clone has more than one count but fewer than ten. The J gene is TRBJ1-4, the V gene TRBV21-1; the D call TRBD1 from the table was never checked on the DNA. TRBV21-1 is labeled a pseudogene. The CDR3 is 10 amino acids. The DNA of the CDR3 is TGTGCCAGCAGTCAGGGGGCCTGGGATTTT. As protein: CASSQGAWDF.

The rearrangement joins TRBV5-1 to TRBJ1-2; maybe TRBD1 (5 bases). Per the germline V gene, CDR1 is SGHRS and CDR2 is YFSETQ. The V end lost 7 bases, the J end lost 7 bases, and 17 bases lay between the germline ends. The CDR3 sequence is 13 residues long. The CDR3 is CASGHAGVTGYTF. Here the CDR3 DNA reads TGCGCCAGCGGACATGCGGGAGTGACTGGCTACACCTTC.

There are a few counts of this clone. This chain links TRBV6-2 or TRBV6-3 with TRBJ2-1; D gene ambiguous. The ends were cut back, 2 bases at V and 15 bases at J, with 17 bases in the middle. Germline CDR1 MNHEY, CDR2 SVGEGT. There are 13 residues in the CDR3. The CDR3: CASSYAQAGNSFF. The CDR3 nucleotides are TGTGCCAGCAGTTACGCCCAGGCTGGAAATTCGTTCTTC.

The chain employs TRBV2 and TRBJ1-5; 9 bases align to TRBD1. Germline V lookup: CDR1 SNHLY, CDR2 FYNNEI. V lost 11 bases and J lost 4; bases outside the gene matches: 6. CDR3 length: 13 amino acids. The CDR3 region is CAGNRGRNQPQHF. The CDR3 DNA follows: TGTGCCGGTAACAGGGGGCGGAATCAGCCCCAGCATTTT. Supplemented by reference TRBV2 and TRBJ1-5, the full variable domain reads EPEVTQTPSHQVTQMGQEVILRCVPISNHLYFYWYRQILGQKVEFLVSFYNNEISEKSEIFDDQFSVERPDGSNFTLKIRSTKLEDSAMYFCAGNRGRNQPQHFGDGTRLSIL.

This clone came up a few times. The chain combines TRBV30 with TRBJ2-5; D call uncertain. Trimming shortened V by 2 bases and J by 5 bases, and 12 bases separated the two germline ends. CDR3 length: 13 residues. Germline V gene data show CDR1 as GTSNPN and CDR2 as SVGIG (reference sequence). CDR3: CAWSHLLGETQYF. DNA for the CDR3: TGTGCCTGGAGTCACCTGCTGGGCGAGACCCAGTACTTC.

The chain recombines TRBV11-2 with TRBJ1-1, with 9 bases lining up with TRBD1. Germline V gene sequence: CDR1 SGHAT, CDR2 FQNNGV. V lost 1 base to trimming and J lost 5 bases; unmatched junction nucleotides: 14. The CDR3 runs 18 residues. The CDR3 bases are TGTGCCAGCAGCTTAGGCCGGAGTCGTGGGACAGGGAAGACTGAAGCTTTCTTT. As protein: CASSLGRSRGTGKTEAFF.

This chain uses TRBV5-6 with TRBJ1-5; D not certain. V was shortened by 1 base and J by 7 bases, with 12 bases between the two germline ends. Germline values: CDR1 SGHDT, CDR2 YYEEEE. The CDR3 runs to 14 residues. The CDR3 nucleotides are TGTGCCAGCAGCTTGAGGACCTCGGGGCAGCCCCAGCATTTT. It encodes CASSLRTSGQPQHF.

V usage is TRBV27 and J usage is TRBJ2-3; the match to TRBD2 covers 13 bases. V dropped 4 bases and J dropped 14; count of bases not matched to a gene: 9. This CDR3 has 14 residues. Germline CDR1 MNHEY, CDR2 SMNVEV (reference sequence). The CDR3 DNA reads TGTGCCAGCAGTTCGACTAGCGGGGGGACCCAGAGGTATTTT. It yields the protein CASSSTSGGTQRYF.

The rearrangement joins TRBV7-2 to TRBJ2-2, with TRBD1 matching over 7 bases. In germline, CDR1 is SGHTA, CDR2 FQGNSA. The ends lost 7 bases at V and 3 bases at J; junction bases unmatched: 5. The CDR3 is made up of 14 amino acids. CDR3 nucleotides: TGTGCCAGCAACCGACAGGGAGACACCGGGGAGCTGTTTTTT. Translated: CASNRQGDTGELFF.

The genes are TRBV21-1 and TRBJ2-7; the table's D call, TRBD1, was not checked against the DNA. TRBV21-1 is labeled a pseudogene. This CDR3 is 14 amino acids long. CDR3 sequence: CARVETGGSYEQYF. CDR3 nucleotides: TGTGCCAGAGTGGAGACAGGGGGTTCCTACGAGCAGTACTTC.